One sample yielded the 22 T cell receptor beta chains listed below, sequenced in a study of T cell changes during pregnancy in multiple sclerosis. Clones were sequenced by immunoSEQ multiplex PCR, and TCRdb holds only the in-frame ones, with some missing. The sample contains 50,000 to 70,000 clones, 80% to 95% of which appear only once. The sample consisted of peripheral blood, taken in the first trimester of pregnancy. These receptors all come from a female donor with multiple sclerosis, enrolled in a pregnancy study.

V gene TRBV19 combines with J gene TRBJ1-4; D is ambiguous. V gave up 6 bases and J gave up 8 bases, with 7 bases separating them. The V gene's germline CDR1 is LNHDA and CDR2 SQIVND (reference sequence). CDR3 length: 11 amino acids. The CDR3 is CASRVGEKLFF. The CDR3 nucleotides read TGTGCCAGTAGAGTCGGGGAAAAACTGTTTTTT.

The chain employs TRBV30 and TRBJ2-7, with a possible D match to TRBD2 (5 bases). Trimming left V 4 bases short and J 6 bases short, with 13 bases between. CDR1 and CDR2 (germline): GTSNPN, SVGIG (reference sequence). The CDR3 totals 12 residues. CDR3 loop: CAWNQLDREQYF. The CDR3 nucleotides read TGTGCCTGGAACCAACTAGATCGCGAGCAGTACTTC. The full variable domain, in which reference TRBV30 and TRBJ2-7 provide the parts outside the CDR3, is SQTIHQWPATLVQPVGSPLSLECTVEGTSNPNLYWYRQAAGRGLQLLFYSVGIGQISSEVPQNLSASRPQDRQFILSSKKLLLSDSGFYLCAWNQLDREQYFGPGTRLTVT.

The chain joins TRBV30 to TRBJ1-2; tentatively, D is TRBD1 (5 bases). Between the trimmed V and J ends, which lost 4 bases and 5 bases, there was a span of 23 bases. Germline values: CDR1 GTSNPN, CDR2 SVGIG (reference sequence). The CDR3 extends over 16 amino acids. CDR3 sequence (DNA): TGTGCCTGGAAAAATCGTTCGGGAGGGAAGGGGTATGGCTACACCTTC. This translates into CAWKNRSGGKGYGYTF.

V is TRBV6-6 and J is TRBJ2-7, with 9 bases that match TRBD2. The germline gives CDR1 MNHNY, CDR2 SVGAGI (reference sequence). Trimming took 4 bases from V and 4 from J; bases not matched to a gene: 8. This CDR3 is 15 amino acids long. In DNA form, the CDR3 reads TGTGCCAGCAGTTCCCCCACACTAGCGGGTTACGAGCAGTACTTC. Protein: CASSSPTLAGYEQYF.

This chain links TRBV4-3 with TRBJ1-1; D not certain. Germline CDR1 and CDR2: LGHNA and YSLEER. Between the trimmed V and J ends, which lost 2 bases and 2 bases, there was a span of 9 bases. This CDR3 is 14 amino acids long. In DNA, the CDR3 is TGCGCCAGCAGCCAAAGCCCATCTAACACTGAAGCTTTCTTT. Encoded protein: CASSQSPSNTEAFF.

The V gene is TRBV4-3, the J gene TRBJ2-1; 13 bases fit TRBD2. Germline V lookup: CDR1 LGHNA, CDR2 YSLEER. The CDR3 is 19 amino acids. Trimming took 4 bases from V and 7 from J; bases not matched to a gene: 16. CDR3 residues: CASSPRGSTSGGAQNEQFF. The CDR3, as DNA: TGCGCCAGCAGCCCCCGAGGGAGCACTAGCGGGGGGGCCCAAAATGAGCAGTTCTTC.

The chain has TRBV6-5 and TRBJ1-2; tentatively, D is TRBD1 (6 bases). Germline V lookup: CDR1 MNHEY, CDR2 SVGAGI. CDR3 length: 14 residues. The V and J ends lost 8 bases and 4 bases respectively, with 17 bases between them. The CDR3 region is CASWGPNYPYGYTF. As DNA, the CDR3 is TGTGCCAGCTGGGGGCCCAACTACCCCTATGGCTACACCTTC.

As DNA, the CDR3 is TGTGCCAGCAGCAATCTAGCGGGGGACGGGCAGTTCTTC. Its protein is CASSNLAGDGQFF. The genes are TRBV5-4 and TRBJ2-1, with 10 positions matching TRBD2. In germline, CDR1 is SGHNT, CDR2 YYREEE (reference sequence). CDR3 length: 13 residues. With V trimmed by 4 bases and J by 12 bases, 7 bases remained unmatched.

The chain carries TRBV18 and TRBJ1-5; D call uncertain. CDR3 length equals 13 residues. Trimming pared 2 bases from V and 3 bases from J, leaving 5 bases between. Germline lookup yields CDR1 KGHSH and CDR2 LQKENI. In DNA, the CDR3 is TGTGCCAGCTCACCAAGCAACAATCAGCCCCAGCATTTT. This encodes CASSPSNNQPQHF.

The chain uses TRBV9 and TRBJ1-4; maybe TRBD1 (5 bases). V was shortened by 4 bases and J by 2 bases, with 12 bases between the two germline ends. The germline V gene has CDR1 SGDLS and CDR2 YYNGEE. This CDR3 spans 15 amino acids. CDR3 bases: TGTGCCAGCAGCCCCGGGGGGATGACTAATGAAAAACTGTTTTTT. It is translated as CASSPGGMTNEKLFF.

The V and J genes are TRBV4-3 and TRBJ1-1; D remains unclear. The V gene lost 1 base and the J gene lost 3 bases, with 15 bases spanning the gap. Germline assignment: CDR1 LGHNA and CDR2 YSLEER. This CDR3 contains 16 residues. CDR3 in amino acids: CASSQVETVSDTEAFF. CDR3 bases: TGCGCCAGCAGCCAAGTGGAGACTGTCAGTGACACTGAAGCTTTCTTT.

CDR3 DNA: TGTGCCAGCAGCTTATTCGCGGTGGCCGGGGAGCTGTTTTTT. It is translated as CASSLFAVAGELFF. The chain couples TRBV7-2 to TRBJ2-2; D is undetermined. Germline V gives CDR1 SGHTA, CDR2 FQGNSA. V dropped 2 bases and J dropped 6 bases, with 10 bases sitting between them. The CDR3 loop spans 14 amino acids.

The chain employs TRBV2 and TRBJ2-4, with D unclear. Between the trimmed V and J ends, which lost 8 bases and 3 bases, there was a span of 14 bases. In germline, CDR1 is SNHLY, CDR2 FYNNEI. The CDR3 covers 14 residues. The CDR3 DNA sequence: TGTGCCAGCCAAGTCAACATATACAAAAACATTCAGTACTTC. Translation gives CASQVNIYKNIQYF.

This chain uses TRBV6-1 with TRBJ2-2, with 8 bases fitting TRBD2. This CDR3 spans 14 amino acids. Germline CDR1 and CDR2: MNHNS and SASEGT. The V and J ends lost 6 bases and 6 bases, in that order; junction bases with no gene match: 6. Here the CDR3 DNA reads TGTGCCAGCAGCCCTATAGCGGGGTCCGGGGAGCTGTTTTTT. This gives the protein CASSPIAGSGELFF.

The chain carries TRBV9 and TRBJ2-1; D may be TRBD1 (5 bases). Germline values: CDR1 SGDLS, CDR2 YYNGEE. The CDR3 runs 14 residues. V was cut by 5 bases and J by 5 bases, with 14 bases left in between. The CDR3, as DNA: TGTGCCAGCAGTGAAGGGGTGTATGACAATGAGCAGTTCTTC. Translation gives CASSEGVYDNEQFF.

This clone was recorded only once. J is TRBJ1-4 and V is TRBV5-4; possibly TRBD1 for D (5 bases). V lost 2 bases and J lost 2, with 10 bases in between. The CDR3 loop spans 15 amino acids. Germline V gives CDR1 SGHNT, CDR2 YYREEE (reference sequence). For the CDR3, the DNA is TGTGCCAGCAGCTTCCTTCGACAGACTAATGAAAAACTGTTTTTT. Translation: CASSFLRQTNEKLFF. Looking up the rest from reference TRBV5-4 and TRBJ1-4 gives the full variable domain: ETGVTQSPTHLIKTRGQQVTLRCSSQSGHNTVSWYQQALGQGPQFIFQYYREEENGRGNFPPRFSGLQFPNYSSELNVNALELDDSALYLCASSFLRQTNEKLFFGSGTQLSVL.

J is TRBJ1-2 and V is TRBV9, with a tentative D call TRBD1 (5 bases). The CDR3 totals 16 residues. Germline CDR1 is SGDLS and CDR2 is YYNGEE. The ends were cut back, 3 bases at V and 6 bases at J, with 21 bases in the middle. For the CDR3, the DNA is TGTGCCAGCAGCGGGCGATCGCGGGGCCCTTCTGATGGCTACACCTTC. It is translated as CASSGRSRGPSDGYTF.

CDR3 sequence (DNA): TGTGCCAGCAGCCAAGAGGCAGGGTTGGGGGGCTACACCTTC. Translated: CASSQEAGLGGYTF. This sequence joins TRBV4-2 and TRBJ1-2; D is perhaps TRBD1 (5 bases). Trimming stripped 0 bases from V and 8 bases from J, with 13 bases between. Germline V gene data show CDR1 as LGHNA and CDR2 as YNFKEQ. This CDR3 comprises 14 residues.

The chain joins TRBV11-1 to TRBJ2-1, with D maybe TRBD1 (5 bases). V gave up 6 bases and J gave up 0 bases, with 15 bases separating them. CDR3 size: 16 residues. Germline V gene lookup returns CDR1 SGHAT and CDR2 FQDESV (reference sequence). The CDR3 spells CASRSPRESSYNEQFF. The CDR3 bases are TGTGCCAGCAGGAGCCCCAGGGAAAGCTCCTACAATGAGCAGTTCTTC.

This chain joins TRBV2 and TRBJ2-2; TRBD2 matches 13 bases. This CDR3 contains 15 residues. Germline CDR1 is SNHLY and CDR2 is FYNNEI. V was pared by 5 bases and J by 5 bases, with 2 bases of the junction left unmatched. CDR3 nucleotide sequence: TGTGCCAGCAGTCCGACTAGCGGGGGGACCGGGGAGCTGTTTTTT. It specifies CASSPTSGGTGELFF.

This chain joins TRBV29-1 and TRBJ2-7; 7 bases are shared with TRBD1. The V gene's germline CDR1 is SQVTM and CDR2 ANQGSEA. The CDR3 is made up of 12 amino acids. The ends lost 4 bases at V and 6 bases at J; junction bases unmatched: 6. CDR3 coding DNA: TGCAGCGTTGGGCACAGGGGTGGCGAGCAGTACTTC. Protein product: CSVGHRGGEQYF.

The chain recombines TRBV14 with TRBJ2-3; 10 nucleotides agree with TRBD2. Germline CDR1 reads SGHDN; CDR2 reads FVKESK. V lost 2 bases to trimming and J lost 6 bases; unmatched junction nucleotides: 8. This CDR3 has 16 residues. The CDR3 region is CASSQWTSGEEDTQYF. CDR3 sequence (DNA): TGTGCCAGCAGCCAATGGACTAGCGGAGAGGAGGATACGCAGTATTTT. The variable domain in full, completed from reference TRBV14 and TRBJ2-3, reads EAGVTQFPSHSVIEKGQTVTLRCDPISGHDNLYWYRRVMGKEIKFLLHFVKESKQDESGMPNNRFLAERTGGTYSTLKVQPAELEDSGVYFCASSQWTSGEEDTQYFGPGTRLTVL.